This TCR beta chain was obtained from a study of shared T cell receptors in the human thymus. TCRdb's table, derived via immunoSEQ multiplex PCR, lists solely in-frame clones and lacks some. The table has 500,000 to 750,000 clones, 88% seen once. This CDR3 is built from 17 residues. Trimming cost V 5 bases and J 4 bases; bases outside gene matches: 10. CDR1 and CDR2 (germline): SGHAT, FQDESV (reference sequence). The sample was also reused in another study, on human thymus T cells. Per that study: Congenital heart defects were the reason for the corrective surgery that the donors, healthy Finnish infants, were having. Related reports documented highly overlapping thymic repertoires among unrelated individuals.

The V call is TRBV11-1, the J call TRBJ1-3; 11 bases are shared with TRBD1. Sequenced material: thymocytes. The origin of this receptor is a boy in the first two years of life with a congenital heart defect. As DNA, the CDR3 is TGTGCCAGCAGCCCGGCGAAGGACAGGGGGCGAGGAAACACCATATATTTT. This encodes CASSPAKDRGRGNTIYF.